This T cell receptor beta chain comes out of a study of T cell changes during pregnancy in multiple sclerosis. The assay was immunoSEQ multiplex PCR, and TCRdb's table has in-frame clones only and misses some. The sample shows over 100,000 clones, roughly nine tenths of them seen only once. Germline V lookup: CDR1 SGHNT, CDR2 YYREEE (reference sequence). This CDR3 comprises 15 residues. J was trimmed by 7 bases and V by 4 bases; bases with no gene match: 11. The chain is built from TRBV5-4 and TRBJ2-7; 10 nucleotides align to TRBD2. This clonotype was sampled from a female donor with multiple sclerosis, enrolled in a pregnancy study. Here the sequenced sample was peripheral blood, taken in the third trimester of pregnancy. CDR3 sequence (DNA): TGTGCCAGCAGCCGAGGGACAGCGGGAGGGCCTGAGCAGTACTTC. Amino acid sequence: CASSRGTAGGPEQYF.